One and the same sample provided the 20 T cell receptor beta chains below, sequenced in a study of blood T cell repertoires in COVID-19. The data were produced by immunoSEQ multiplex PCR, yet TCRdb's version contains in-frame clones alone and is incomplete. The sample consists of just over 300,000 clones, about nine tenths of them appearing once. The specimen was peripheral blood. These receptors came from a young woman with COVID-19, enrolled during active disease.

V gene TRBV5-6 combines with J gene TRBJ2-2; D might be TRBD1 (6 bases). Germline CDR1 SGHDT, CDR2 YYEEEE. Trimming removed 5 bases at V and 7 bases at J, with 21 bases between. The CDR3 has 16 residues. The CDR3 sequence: CASRSSPTGSDGELFF. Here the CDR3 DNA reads TGTGCCAGCAGATCTAGCCCTACAGGGTCGGACGGGGAGCTGTTTTTT. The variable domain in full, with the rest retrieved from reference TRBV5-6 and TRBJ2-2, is DAGVTQSPTHLIKTRGQQVTLRCSPKSGHDTVSWYQQALGQGPQFIFQYYEEEERQRGNFPDRFSGHQFPNYSSELNVNALLLGDSALYLCASRSSPTGSDGELFFGEGSRLTVL.

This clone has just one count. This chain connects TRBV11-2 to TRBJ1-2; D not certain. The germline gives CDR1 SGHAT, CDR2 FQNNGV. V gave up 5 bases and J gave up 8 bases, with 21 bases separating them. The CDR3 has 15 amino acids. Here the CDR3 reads CASSPRHSLGRGYTF. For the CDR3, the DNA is TGTGCCAGCAGCCCCCGACACAGCCTCGGGAGGGGCTACACCTTC.

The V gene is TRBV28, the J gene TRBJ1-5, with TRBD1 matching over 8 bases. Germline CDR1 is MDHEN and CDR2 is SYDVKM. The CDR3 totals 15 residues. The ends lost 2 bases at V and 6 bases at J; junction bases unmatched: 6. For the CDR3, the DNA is TGTGCCAGCAGTTTAAGGGCAGGGGGCGGTCAGCCCCAGCATTTT. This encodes CASSLRAGGGQPQHF.

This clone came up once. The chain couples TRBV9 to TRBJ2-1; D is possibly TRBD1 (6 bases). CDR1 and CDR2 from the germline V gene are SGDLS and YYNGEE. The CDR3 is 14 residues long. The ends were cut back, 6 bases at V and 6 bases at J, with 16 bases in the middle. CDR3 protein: CASNFRGSPNEQFF. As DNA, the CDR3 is TGTGCCAGCAATTTCAGGGGATCCCCCAATGAGCAGTTCTTC.

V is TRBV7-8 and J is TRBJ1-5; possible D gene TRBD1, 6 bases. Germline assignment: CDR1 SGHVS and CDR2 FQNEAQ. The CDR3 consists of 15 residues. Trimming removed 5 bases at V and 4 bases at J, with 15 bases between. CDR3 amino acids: CASSPRGDINQPQHF. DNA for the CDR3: TGTGCCAGCAGCCCCCGGGGGGACATTAATCAGCCCCAGCATTTT.

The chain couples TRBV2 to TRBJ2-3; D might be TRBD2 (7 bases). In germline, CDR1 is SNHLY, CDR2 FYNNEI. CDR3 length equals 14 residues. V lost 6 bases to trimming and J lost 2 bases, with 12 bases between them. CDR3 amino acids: CASRGGPTTDTQYF. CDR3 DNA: TGTGCCAGCAGGGGGGGGCCCACCACAGATACGCAGTATTTT.

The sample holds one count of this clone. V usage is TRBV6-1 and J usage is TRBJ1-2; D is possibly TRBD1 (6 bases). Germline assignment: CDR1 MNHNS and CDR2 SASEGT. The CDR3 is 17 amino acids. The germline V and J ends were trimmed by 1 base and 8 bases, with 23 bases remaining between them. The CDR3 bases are TGTGCCAGCAGTGAAGTCGGAGTGGGGCAGGGGATAAGCGGCTACACCTTC. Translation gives CASSEVGVGQGISGYTF.

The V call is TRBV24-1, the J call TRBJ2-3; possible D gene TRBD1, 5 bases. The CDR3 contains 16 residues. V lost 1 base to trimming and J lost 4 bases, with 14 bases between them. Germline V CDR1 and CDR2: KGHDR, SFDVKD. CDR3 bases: TGTGCCACCAGTGATTTAGGCCAGGGCGCCGCAGATACGCAGTATTTT. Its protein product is CATSDLGQGAADTQYF.

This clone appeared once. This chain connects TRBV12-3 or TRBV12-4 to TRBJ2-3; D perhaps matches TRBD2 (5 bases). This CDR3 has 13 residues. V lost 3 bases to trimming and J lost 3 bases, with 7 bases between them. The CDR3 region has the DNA TGTGCCAGCAGTTTGGAGGTAACAGATACGCAGTATTTT. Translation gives CASSLEVTDTQYF.

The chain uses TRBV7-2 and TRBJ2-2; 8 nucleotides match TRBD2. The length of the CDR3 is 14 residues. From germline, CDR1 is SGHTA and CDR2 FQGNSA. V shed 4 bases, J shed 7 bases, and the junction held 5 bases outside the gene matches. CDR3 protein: CASSSGGGYGELFF. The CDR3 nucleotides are TGTGCCAGCAGCTCTGGCGGGGGGTACGGGGAGCTGTTTTTT. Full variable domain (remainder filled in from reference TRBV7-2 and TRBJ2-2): GAGVSQSPSNKVTEKGKDVELRCDPISGHTALYWYRQSLGQGLEFLIYFQGNSAPDKSGLPSDRFSAERTGGSVSTLTIQRTQQEDSAVYLCASSSGGGYGELFFGEGSRLTVL.

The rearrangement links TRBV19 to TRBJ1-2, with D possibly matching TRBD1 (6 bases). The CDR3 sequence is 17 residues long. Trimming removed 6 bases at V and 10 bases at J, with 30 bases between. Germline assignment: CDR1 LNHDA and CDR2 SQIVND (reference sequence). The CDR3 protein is CASSLTSPGPRGMAYTF. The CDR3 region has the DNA TGTGCCAGTAGCTTGACCTCCCCGGGGCCGAGGGGGATGGCCTACACCTTC.

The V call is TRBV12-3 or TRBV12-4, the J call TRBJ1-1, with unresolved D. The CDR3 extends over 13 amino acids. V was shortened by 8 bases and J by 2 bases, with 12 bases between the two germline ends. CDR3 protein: CASSQTANTEAFF. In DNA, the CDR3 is TGTGCCAGCTCACAAACCGCAAACACTGAAGCTTTCTTT.

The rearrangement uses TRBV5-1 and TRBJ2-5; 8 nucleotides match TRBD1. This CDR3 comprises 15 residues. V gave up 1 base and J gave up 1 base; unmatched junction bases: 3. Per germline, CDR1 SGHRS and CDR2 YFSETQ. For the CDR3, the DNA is TGCGCCAGCAGCTTGCAGGGGGCGCCCCAAGAGACCCAGTACTTC. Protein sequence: CASSLQGAPQETQYF.

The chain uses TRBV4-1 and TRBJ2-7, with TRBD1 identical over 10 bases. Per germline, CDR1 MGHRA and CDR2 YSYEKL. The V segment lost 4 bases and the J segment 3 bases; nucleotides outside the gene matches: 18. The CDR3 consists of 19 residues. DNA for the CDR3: TGCGCCAGCAGCCCGGTACTAAAAAACCGGGACAGGGGCATCTACGAGCAGTACTTC. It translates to CASSPVLKNRDRGIYEQYF.

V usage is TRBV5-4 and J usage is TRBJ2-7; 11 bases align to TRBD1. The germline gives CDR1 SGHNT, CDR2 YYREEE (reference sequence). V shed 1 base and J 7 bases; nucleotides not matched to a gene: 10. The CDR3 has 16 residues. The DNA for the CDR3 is TGTGCCAGCAGCTTGAACCCCGGGACAGGGGGTTGGGAGCAGTACTTC. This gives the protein CASSLNPGTGGWEQYF.

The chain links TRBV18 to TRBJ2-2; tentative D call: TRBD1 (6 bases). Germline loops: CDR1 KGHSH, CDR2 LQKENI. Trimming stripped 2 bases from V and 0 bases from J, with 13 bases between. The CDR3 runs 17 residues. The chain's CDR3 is CASSPLPGQTNTGELFF. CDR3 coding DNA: TGTGCCAGCTCACCATTGCCCGGACAGACGAACACCGGGGAGCTGTTTTTT.

CDR3 coding DNA: TGCGCCAGCAGCTCTAGGACAGGGCTGAACACTGAAGCTTTCTTT. It translates to CASSSRTGLNTEAFF. The rearrangement links TRBV5-1 to TRBJ1-1; the match to TRBD1 covers 8 bases. The germline V gene has CDR1 SGHRS and CDR2 YFSETQ. CDR3 length: 15 amino acids. V shed 3 bases, J shed 0 bases, and the junction held 4 bases outside the gene matches.

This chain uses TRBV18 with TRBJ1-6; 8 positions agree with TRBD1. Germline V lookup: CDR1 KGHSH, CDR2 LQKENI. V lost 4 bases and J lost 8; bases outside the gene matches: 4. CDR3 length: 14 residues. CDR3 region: CASSLGQGDSPLHF. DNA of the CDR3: TGTGCCAGCTCACTAGGACAGGGAGATTCACCCCTCCACTTT.

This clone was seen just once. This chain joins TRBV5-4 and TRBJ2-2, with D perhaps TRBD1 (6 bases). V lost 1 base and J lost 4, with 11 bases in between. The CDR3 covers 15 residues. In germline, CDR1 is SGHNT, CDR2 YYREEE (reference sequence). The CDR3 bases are TGTGCCAGCAGCTTGAGGGCAGGGGTCACCGGGGAGCTGTTTTTT. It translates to CASSLRAGVTGELFF. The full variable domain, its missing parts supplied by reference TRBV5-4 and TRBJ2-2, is ETGVTQSPTHLIKTRGQQVTLRCSSQSGHNTVSWYQQALGQGPQFIFQYYREEENGRGNFPPRFSGLQFPNYSSELNVNALELDDSALYLCASSLRAGVTGELFFGEGSRLTVL.

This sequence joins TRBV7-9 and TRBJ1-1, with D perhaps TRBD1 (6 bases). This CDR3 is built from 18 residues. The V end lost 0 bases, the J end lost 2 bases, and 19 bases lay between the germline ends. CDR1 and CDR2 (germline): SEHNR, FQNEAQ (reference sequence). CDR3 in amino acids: CASSLAGGTLRRNTEAFF. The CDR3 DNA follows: TGTGCCAGCAGCTTAGCGGGGGGGACACTTAGGAGAAACACTGAAGCTTTCTTT.